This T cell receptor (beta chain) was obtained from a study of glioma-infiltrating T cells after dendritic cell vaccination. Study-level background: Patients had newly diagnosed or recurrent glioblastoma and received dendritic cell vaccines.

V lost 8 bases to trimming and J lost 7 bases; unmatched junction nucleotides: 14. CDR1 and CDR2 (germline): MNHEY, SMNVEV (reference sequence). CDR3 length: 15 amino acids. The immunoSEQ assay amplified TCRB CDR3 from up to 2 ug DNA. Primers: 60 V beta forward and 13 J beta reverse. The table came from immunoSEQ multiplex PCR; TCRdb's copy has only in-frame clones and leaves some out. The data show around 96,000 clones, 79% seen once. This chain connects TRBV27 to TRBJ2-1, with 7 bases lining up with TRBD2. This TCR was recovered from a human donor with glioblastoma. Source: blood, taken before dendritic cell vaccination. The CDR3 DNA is TGTGCCAGCGGATTCCGGACTCACGGGGGGAATGAGCAGTTCTTC. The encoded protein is CASGFRTHGGNEQFF.